This T cell receptor (beta chain) comes out of a study of early T cells in non-severe SARS-CoV-2 infection. About the study: The study sequenced bulk RNA from unsorted whole blood, with chains unpaired.

Attachment of unique molecular identifiers to individual cDNA molecules was performed. From the 5' RACE reads, TCRdb called clonotypes with MiXCR, one entry per CDR3 protein. The sample has about 80,000 distinct CDR3 sequences, 8.5% to 10% seen once. This clonotype was seen repeatedly, ten times or more. Its antigen is not identified. Broader study findings: Anti-spike CD8 responses were favored in VDJdb matching, and private and CD4 specificities were missed.

The sequencing sample was made of whole blood. The sequence was obtained from an adult who was a healthcare worker with PCR-confirmed SARS-CoV-2 infection or an uninfected control (not recorded which).

CDR3 in DNA: TGTGCCTGGAGTGTGTTTACCGGGGAGCTGTTTTTT. It yields the protein CAWSVFTGELFF. The chain couples TRBV30 to TRBJ2-2; no clear D. The CDR3 length is 12 residues. V was cut by 0 bases and J by 5 bases, with 4 bases left in between. In germline, CDR1 is GTSNPN, CDR2 SVGIG (reference sequence).